The 27 T cell receptor beta chains below come from one sample, sequenced in a study of Graves' ophthalmopathy and Graves' hyperthyroidism. Amplified TCR beta CDR3 regions were obtained using RNA transcripts as template. HTBI primers primed a first-round RT-PCR, and a second-round multiplex PCR followed. From the multiplex PCR reads, TCRdb called clonotypes with MiXCR, one entry per CDR3 protein. The table includes 400,000 or so distinct CDR3 sequences, 15% to 19% detected once. Source material: peripheral blood. Receptors were obtained from a woman between 18 and 30 years old with stable Graves' hyperthyroidism.

The table lists this clonotype with many counts. This chain connects TRBV13 to TRBJ2-7; D is unresolved. The CDR3 totals 13 residues. With 3 bases removed from V and 6 bases from J, the gap between germline ends came to 12 bases. Germline V CDR1 and CDR2: PRHDT, FYEKMQ (reference sequence). CDR3 coding DNA: TGTGCCAGCAGCTTCCCCCCAGGTGGCGAGCAGTACTTC. Translated: CASSFPPGGEQYF.

J is TRBJ2-7 and V is TRBV11-2; D assignment may be TRBD1 or TRBD2 (6 bases each). This CDR3 is 15 amino acids long. With 4 bases removed from V and 6 bases from J, the gap between germline ends came to 19 bases. CDR1 is SGHAT and CDR2 is FQNNGV in the germline V gene. In nucleotides, the CDR3 is TGTGCCAGCAGCTCCCCCCGGGACAAGGAGGGCGAGCAGTACTTC. Protein product: CASSSPRDKEGEQYF.

The chain recombines TRBV30 with TRBJ2-5; TRBD2 matches at 9 bases. This CDR3 is built from 14 residues. Germline lookup yields CDR1 GTSNPN and CDR2 SVGIG (reference sequence). V dropped 3 bases and J dropped 2; count of bases not matched to a gene: 4. The CDR3 sequence is CAWRSAGGQETQYF. CDR3 coding DNA: TGTGCCTGGAGGTCCGCGGGGGGGCAAGAGACCCAGTACTTC.

This rearrangement joins TRBV30 to TRBJ1-2, with D unresolved. This CDR3 comprises 12 residues. V was clipped by 4 bases and J by 4 bases, with 10 bases between them. Germline CDR1 is GTSNPN and CDR2 is SVGIG (reference sequence). CDR3: CAWMGSTYGYTF. The CDR3 DNA follows: TGTGCCTGGATGGGCAGTACCTATGGCTACACCTTC.

At least ten counts were recorded for this clonotype. This chain links TRBV11-2 with TRBJ2-2; unclear D gene. Germline CDR1 SGHAT, CDR2 FQNNGV. V lost 7 bases and J 1 base, leaving 13 bases between the germline ends. The CDR3 consists of 15 residues. DNA of the CDR3: TGTGCCAGCATTCCCCGTGCAGTGAACACCGGGGAGCTGTTTTTT. Translation: CASIPRAVNTGELFF.

This clonotype was counted many times. J is TRBJ2-2 and V is TRBV6-2 or TRBV6-3; 7 bases agree with TRBD1. Germline CDR1 is MNHEY and CDR2 is SVGEGT. CDR3 length: 16 amino acids. Losses at the gene ends were 5 bases for V and 2 bases for J; bases not matched to a gene: 8. The CDR3 reads CASSPYRQGNTGELFF. CDR3 sequence (DNA): TGTGCCAGCAGTCCATACAGACAGGGCAACACCGGGGAGCTGTTTTTT.

In the case of this clonotype: Since a much larger clone is just one base distant, this may be a read error. Lacking the conserved final phenylalanine or tryptophan, this CDR3 likely reflects a read error. The chain joins TRBV20-1 to TRBJ2-5; 12 positions agree with TRBD2. The CDR3 sequence is 15 residues long. V dropped 1 base and J dropped 2; count of bases not matched to a gene: 2. Germline loops: CDR1 DFQATT, CDR2 SNEGSKA (reference sequence). The CDR3 DNA is TGCAGTGCTAGAGGACTAGCGGGGGAGCAAGAGACCCAGTACTAC. It is translated as CSARGLAGEQETQYY.

This clonotype was counted many times. The chain links TRBV19 to TRBJ2-2, with no clear D. Germline values: CDR1 LNHDA, CDR2 SQIVND (reference sequence). V was clipped by 10 bases and J by 4 bases, with 13 bases between them. The length of the CDR3 is 13 residues. The CDR3 here is CATSFRGTGELFF. The DNA of the CDR3 is TGTGCCACCTCCTTTAGAGGCACCGGGGAGCTGTTTTTT. Full variable domain (remainder filled in from reference TRBV19 and TRBJ2-2): DGGITQSPKYLFRKEGQNVTLSCEQNLNHDAMYWYRQDPGQGLRLIYYSQIVNDFQKGDIAEGYSVSREKKESFPLTVTSAQKNPTAFYLCATSFRGTGELFFGEGSRLTVL.

Ten or more counts support this clonotype. The rearrangement links TRBV6-2 or TRBV6-3 to TRBJ2-7; TRBD2 might be the D (5 bases). The germline gives CDR1 MNHEY, CDR2 SVGEGT. Trimming stripped 5 bases from V and 4 bases from J, with 21 bases between. The CDR3 runs to 16 residues. The CDR3 nucleotides read TGTGCCAGCAGTCGAGGATTCCGGGGTAATGAGTACGAGCAGTACTTC. Translation: CASSRGFRGNEYEQYF.

This clonotype was counted ten times or more. The gene calls are TRBV12-3 or TRBV12-4 and TRBJ1-5, with TRBD1 matching over 10 bases. V gave up 1 base and J gave up 4 bases; unmatched junction bases: 16. This CDR3 is built from 20 residues. For the CDR3, the DNA is TGTGCCAGCAGTTTAGGCGGTAGGAACCGGGACAGGGGAAAGAATCAGCCCCAGCATTTT. Protein sequence: CASSLGGRNRDRGKNQPQHF.

This clonotype was recorded at least ten times. The rearrangement links TRBV19 to TRBJ1-1, with TRBD1 as a possible D gene (6 bases). Trimming removed 6 bases at V and 4 bases at J, with 15 bases between. The length of the CDR3 is 14 residues. The germline V gene encodes CDR1 LNHDA and CDR2 SQIVND (reference sequence). For the CDR3, the DNA is TGTGCCAGTAGCCTCAGGGGTCGAAGCACTGAAGCTTTCTTT. Residues: CASSLRGRSTEAFF.

This clonotype showed up many times. V is TRBV19 and J is TRBJ1-2; weak D call: TRBD1 (6 bases). CDR1 is LNHDA, CDR2 SQIVND, per germline (reference sequence). The CDR3 consists of 15 residues. The V gene lost 4 bases and the J gene lost 8 bases, with 20 bases spanning the gap. CDR3 loop: CASSTWTVWGSGYTF. The CDR3, as DNA: TGTGCCAGTAGTACCTGGACAGTCTGGGGGAGCGGCTACACCTTC.

The CDR3 nucleotides are TGTGCCAGCAGCTTTTCGTGGGCCCAGTACTTC. Its translation is CASSFSWAQYF. The chain links TRBV7-2 to TRBJ2-5, with no clear D. Germline V gene lookup returns CDR1 SGHTA and CDR2 FQGNSA. CDR3 length: 11 amino acids. Trimming stripped 3 bases from V and 9 bases from J, with 8 bases between.

The rearrangement uses TRBV6-1 and TRBJ2-2, with a possible D match to TRBD2 (5 bases). The V end was cut by 6 bases, the J end by 0 bases, with 14 bases between. Germline V gene sequence: CDR1 MNHNS, CDR2 SASEGT. The CDR3 runs 16 residues. DNA of the CDR3: TGTGCCAGCAGCCAAGGCCTAGCAGCGAACACCGGGGAGCTGTTTTTT. Translated: CASSQGLAANTGELFF.

This clonotype was seen at least ten times. The chain links TRBV7-2 to TRBJ2-7; D call uncertain. Per germline, CDR1 SGHTA and CDR2 FQGNSA. The CDR3 covers 13 residues. Deletions cut 2 bases from V and 6 bases from J, with 11 bases between. The CDR3 sequence: CASSLRVLAEQYF. The CDR3 coding sequence is TGTGCCAGCAGCTTAAGAGTACTGGCCGAGCAGTACTTC.

The sample holds many counts of this clonotype. The chain uses TRBV5-1 and TRBJ1-1; 8 bases agree with TRBD1. Germline CDR1 reads SGHRS; CDR2 reads YFSETQ. The CDR3 sequence is 17 residues long. Germline trimming cut 4 bases from V and 0 bases from J; bases unmatched to any gene: 11. CDR3 bases: TGCGCCAGCAGCCCAACCGGGACAGGTACTCTGAACACTGAAGCTTTCTTT. Translated: CASSPTGTGTLNTEAFF. Full variable domain (missing parts from reference TRBV5-1 and TRBJ1-1): KAGVTQTPRYLIKTRGQQVTLSCSPISGHRSVSWYQQTPGQGLQFLFEYFSETQRNKGNFPGRFSGRQFSNSRSEMNVSTLELGDSALYLCASSPTGTGTLNTEAFFGQGTRLTVV.

Many counts were recorded for this clonotype. The J gene is TRBJ1-1, the V gene TRBV29-1; D uncertain. The CDR3 runs 14 residues. Between the trimmed V and J ends, which lost 0 bases and 5 bases, there was a span of 13 bases. In germline, CDR1 is SQVTM, CDR2 ANQGSEA. The CDR3 sequence: CSVEDHIGWTEAFF. The CDR3 DNA reads TGCAGCGTTGAAGATCATATTGGATGGACTGAAGCTTTCTTT.

This clonotype appeared many times. The V gene is TRBV27, the J gene TRBJ2-7; 8 nucleotides align to TRBD1. Germline V gives CDR1 MNHEY, CDR2 SMNVEV (reference sequence). The CDR3 runs to 15 residues. Trimming cost V 6 bases and J 4 bases; bases outside gene matches: 11. The CDR3 here is CASRYLDRASYEQYF. For the CDR3, the DNA is TGTGCCAGCAGATACCTGGACAGGGCGAGTTACGAGCAGTACTTC.

This clonotype appeared a few times. The rearrangement uses TRBV4-2 and TRBJ2-7; 8 nucleotides agree with TRBD1. The CDR3 loop spans 13 amino acids. V gave up 4 bases and J gave up 7 bases; unmatched junction bases: 6. Germline CDR1 is LGHNA and CDR2 is YNFKEQ. CDR3 DNA sequence: TGTGCCAGCAGCCCGGGACAGGCGGAGGAGCAGTACTTC. Amino acids: CASSPGQAEEQYF.

This chain links TRBV7-8 with TRBJ1-3; D is ambiguous. CDR1 is SGHVS, CDR2 FQNEAQ, per germline. CDR3 length: 14 amino acids. The V gene lost 4 bases and the J gene lost 0 bases, with 7 bases spanning the gap. CDR3 protein: CASSSPDSGNTIYF. The CDR3 DNA follows: TGTGCCAGCAGCTCCCCGGACTCTGGAAACACCATATATTTT. The variable domain in full, completed from reference TRBV7-8 and TRBJ1-3, reads GAGVSQSPRYKVAKRGQDVALRCDPISGHVSLFWYQQALGQGPEFLTYFQNEAQLDKSGLPSDRFFAERPEGSVSTLKIQRTQQEDSAVYLCASSSPDSGNTIYFGEGSWLTVV.

This clonotype was counted ten times or more. The genes are TRBV2 and TRBJ1-1; no firm D call. Deletions cut 7 bases from V and 1 base from J, with 13 bases between. The length of the CDR3 is 14 residues. Germline CDR1 is SNHLY and CDR2 is FYNNEI. The CDR3 DNA follows: TGTGCCAGCATGATTCGTAGTGGGAACACTGAAGCTTTCTTT. Translation gives CASMIRSGNTEAFF.

This clonotype has a count of ten or more. This chain connects TRBV19 to TRBJ1-2, with 9 bases identical to TRBD1. V shed 6 bases and J 8 bases; nucleotides not matched to a gene: 10. The CDR3 loop spans 14 amino acids. CDR1 and CDR2 from the germline V gene are LNHDA and SQIVND (reference sequence). CDR3: CASSLQGARRGYTF. For the CDR3, the DNA is TGTGCCAGTAGCTTACAGGGGGCGCGGCGGGGCTACACCTTC. Complete variable domain (other parts from reference TRBV19 and TRBJ1-2): DGGITQSPKYLFRKEGQNVTLSCEQNLNHDAMYWYRQDPGQGLRLIYYSQIVNDFQKGDIAEGYSVSREKKESFPLTVTSAQKNPTAFYLCASSLQGARRGYTFGSGTRLTVV.

This clonotype was seen ten or more times. The genes are TRBV15 and TRBJ1-1; D not resolved. This CDR3 spans 16 amino acids. V shed 0 bases and J shed 0 bases, with 11 bases lying between them. Germline CDR1 reads LNHNV; CDR2 reads YYDKDF (reference sequence). CDR3 nucleotide sequence: TGTGCCACCAGCAGAGATCTTACAGCCTTGAACACTGAAGCTTTCTTT. Amino acid sequence: CATSRDLTALNTEAFF.

This chain uses TRBV6-1 with TRBJ2-5; 10 bases match TRBD2. Germline CDR1 and CDR2: MNHNS and SASEGT. V lost 6 bases and J lost 0; bases outside the gene matches: 7. CDR3 size: 16 residues. The CDR3 spells CASRASGSGYQETQYF. CDR3 sequence (DNA): TGTGCCAGCAGAGCTAGCGGGAGCGGGTACCAAGAGACCCAGTACTTC.

V gene TRBV6-1 combines with J gene TRBJ2-5, with 9 bases that match TRBD1. The CDR3 totals 14 residues. V was pared by 5 bases and J by 5 bases, with 6 bases of the junction left unmatched. Germline CDR1 reads MNHNS; CDR2 reads SASEGT. The CDR3 region has the DNA TGTGCCAGCAGTCCCGACAGGGGGTGGGAGACCCAGTACTTC. Its protein is CASSPDRGWETQYF.

This clonotype appeared many times. The gene calls are TRBV7-9 and TRBJ2-7, with D possibly matching TRBD1 (5 bases). V was trimmed by 4 bases and J by 1 base, leaving 8 bases between them. The CDR3 totals 13 residues. Germline CDR1 reads SEHNR; CDR2 reads FQNEAQ (reference sequence). Here the CDR3 DNA reads TGTGCCAGCAGCTCCTCAGGGTCCTACGAGCAGTACTTC. It codes for CASSSSGSYEQYF.

In its sample, this clonotype was seen many times. The genes are TRBV12-3 or TRBV12-4 and TRBJ1-5; the D gene is possibly TRBD1 (5 bases). This CDR3 has 12 residues. The germline V and J ends were trimmed by 5 bases and 5 bases, with 7 bases remaining between them. DNA for the CDR3: TGTGCCAGCAGTCCACAGGATCAGCCCCAGCATTTT. As protein: CASSPQDQPQHF.